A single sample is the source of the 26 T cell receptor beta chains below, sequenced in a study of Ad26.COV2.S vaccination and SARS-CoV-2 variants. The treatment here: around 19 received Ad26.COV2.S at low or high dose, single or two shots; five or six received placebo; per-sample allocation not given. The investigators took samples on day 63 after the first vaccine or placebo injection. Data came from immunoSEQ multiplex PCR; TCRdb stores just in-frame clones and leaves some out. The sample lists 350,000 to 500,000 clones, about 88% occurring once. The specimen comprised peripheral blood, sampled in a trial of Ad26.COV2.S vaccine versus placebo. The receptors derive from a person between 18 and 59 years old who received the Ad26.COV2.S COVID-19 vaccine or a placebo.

The CDR3 DNA follows: TGCGCCAGCAGTCGGGGTGCTAGGAATGAGCAGTTCTTC. Translation: CASSRGARNEQFF. The chain joins TRBV5-1 to TRBJ2-1, with D perhaps TRBD2 (5 bases). The CDR3 runs to 13 residues. Germline V gene sequence: CDR1 SGHRS, CDR2 YFSETQ. V was clipped by 5 bases and J by 7 bases, with 13 bases between them.

The CDR3 reads CASSYPRGYTEAFF. The CDR3 DNA follows: TGTGCCAGCAGTTACCCGAGGGGGTACACTGAAGCTTTCTTT. The rearrangement joins TRBV6-5 to TRBJ1-1; D may be TRBD1 (6 bases). This CDR3 is 14 amino acids long. The germline V gene has CDR1 MNHEY and CDR2 SVGAGI. V lost 2 bases, J lost 3 bases, and 10 bases lay in between.

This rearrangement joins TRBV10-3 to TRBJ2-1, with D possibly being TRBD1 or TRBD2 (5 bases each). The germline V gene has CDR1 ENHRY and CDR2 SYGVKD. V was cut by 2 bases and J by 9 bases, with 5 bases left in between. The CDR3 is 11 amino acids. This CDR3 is CAISEGTEQFF. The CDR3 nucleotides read TGTGCCATCAGTGAGGGGACTGAGCAGTTCTTC.

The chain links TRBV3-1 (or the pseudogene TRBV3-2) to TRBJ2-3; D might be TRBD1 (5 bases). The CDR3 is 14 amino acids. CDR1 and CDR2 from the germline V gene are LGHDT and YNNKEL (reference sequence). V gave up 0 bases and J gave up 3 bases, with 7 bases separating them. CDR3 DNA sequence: TGTGCCAGCAGCCAAGAAGGGGAAACAGATACGCAGTATTTT. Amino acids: CASSQEGETDTQYF.

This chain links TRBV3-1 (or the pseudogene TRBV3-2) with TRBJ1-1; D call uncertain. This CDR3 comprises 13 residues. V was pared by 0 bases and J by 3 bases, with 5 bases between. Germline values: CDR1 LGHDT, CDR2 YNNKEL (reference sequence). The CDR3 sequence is CASSQDAYTEAFF. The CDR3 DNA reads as TGTGCCAGCAGCCAAGATGCTTACACTGAAGCTTTCTTT.

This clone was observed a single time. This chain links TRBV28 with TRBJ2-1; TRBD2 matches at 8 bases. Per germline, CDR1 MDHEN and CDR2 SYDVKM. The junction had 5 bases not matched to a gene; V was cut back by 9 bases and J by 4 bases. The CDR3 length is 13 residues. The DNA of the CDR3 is TGTGCCAGTCTCGGGGGGGGTTACAATGAGCAGTTCTTC. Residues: CASLGGGYNEQFF.

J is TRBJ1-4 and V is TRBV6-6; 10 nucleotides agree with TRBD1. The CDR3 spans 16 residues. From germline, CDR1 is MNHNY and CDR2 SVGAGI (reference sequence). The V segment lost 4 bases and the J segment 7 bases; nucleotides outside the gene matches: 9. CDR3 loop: CASSSVSGTGAEKLFF. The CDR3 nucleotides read TGTGCCAGCAGTTCCGTATCCGGGACAGGGGCTGAAAAACTGTTTTTT.

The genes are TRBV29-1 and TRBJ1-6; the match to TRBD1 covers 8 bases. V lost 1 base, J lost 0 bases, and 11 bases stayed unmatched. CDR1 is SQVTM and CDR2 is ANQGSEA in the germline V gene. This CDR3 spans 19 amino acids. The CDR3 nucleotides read TGCAGCGTTGAAGCCCCGTGGGACAGGCGTCTCTCCTATAATTCACCCCTCCACTTT. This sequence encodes CSVEAPWDRRLSYNSPLHF.

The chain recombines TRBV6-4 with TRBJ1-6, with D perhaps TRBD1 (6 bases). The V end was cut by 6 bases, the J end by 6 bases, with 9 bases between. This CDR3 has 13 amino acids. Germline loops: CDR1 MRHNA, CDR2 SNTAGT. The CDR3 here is CASRDRFNSPLHF. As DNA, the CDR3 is TGTGCCAGCAGGGACAGATTTAATTCACCCCTCCACTTT.

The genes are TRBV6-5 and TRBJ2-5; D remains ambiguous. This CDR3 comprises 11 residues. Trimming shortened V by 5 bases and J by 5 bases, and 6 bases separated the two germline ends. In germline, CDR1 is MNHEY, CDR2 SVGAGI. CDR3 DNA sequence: TGTGCCAGCAGTCTACCGGAGACCCAGTACTTC. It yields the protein CASSLPETQYF.

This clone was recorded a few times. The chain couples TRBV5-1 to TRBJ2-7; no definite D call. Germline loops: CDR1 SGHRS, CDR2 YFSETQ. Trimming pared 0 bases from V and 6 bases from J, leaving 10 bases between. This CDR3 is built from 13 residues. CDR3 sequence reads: CASSLAGSTEQYF. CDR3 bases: TGCGCCAGCAGCTTGGCCGGGTCCACCGAGCAGTACTTC.

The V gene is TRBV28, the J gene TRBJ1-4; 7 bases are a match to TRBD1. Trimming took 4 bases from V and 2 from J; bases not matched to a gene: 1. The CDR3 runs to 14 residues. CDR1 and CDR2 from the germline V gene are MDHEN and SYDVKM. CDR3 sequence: CASSSGQTNEKLFF. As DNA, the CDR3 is TGTGCCAGCAGTTCGGGACAGACTAATGAAAAACTGTTTTTT.

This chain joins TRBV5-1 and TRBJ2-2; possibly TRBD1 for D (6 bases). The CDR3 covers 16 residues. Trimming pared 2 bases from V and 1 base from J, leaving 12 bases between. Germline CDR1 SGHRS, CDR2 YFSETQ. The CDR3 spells CASSFGGSGNTGELFF. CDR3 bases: TGCGCCAGCAGCTTTGGGGGCTCGGGGAACACCGGGGAGCTGTTTTTT.

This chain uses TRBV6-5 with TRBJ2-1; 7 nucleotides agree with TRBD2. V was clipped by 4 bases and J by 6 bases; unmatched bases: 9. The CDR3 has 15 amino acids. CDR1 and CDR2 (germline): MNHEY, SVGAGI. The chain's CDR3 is CASSSPGGYPNEQFF. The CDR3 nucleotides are TGTGCCAGCAGTTCCCCGGGAGGATATCCCAATGAGCAGTTCTTC.

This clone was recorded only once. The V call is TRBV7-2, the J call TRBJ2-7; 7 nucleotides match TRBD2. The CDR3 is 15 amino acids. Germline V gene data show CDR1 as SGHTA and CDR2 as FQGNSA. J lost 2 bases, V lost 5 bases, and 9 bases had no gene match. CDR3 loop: CASSTGPGGTYEQYF. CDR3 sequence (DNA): TGTGCCAGCAGCACAGGTCCGGGGGGAACCTACGAGCAGTACTTC.

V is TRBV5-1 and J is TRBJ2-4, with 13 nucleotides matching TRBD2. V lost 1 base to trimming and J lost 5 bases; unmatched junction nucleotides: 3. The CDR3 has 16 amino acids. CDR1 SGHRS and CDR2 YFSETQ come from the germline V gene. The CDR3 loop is CASSLTGLAGENIQYF. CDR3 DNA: TGCGCCAGCAGCTTGACAGGACTAGCGGGAGAAAACATTCAGTACTTC.

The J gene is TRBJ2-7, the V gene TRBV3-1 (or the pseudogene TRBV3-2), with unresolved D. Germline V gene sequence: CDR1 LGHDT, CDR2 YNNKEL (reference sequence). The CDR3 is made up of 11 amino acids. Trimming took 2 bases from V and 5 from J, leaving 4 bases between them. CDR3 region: CASSQINEQYF. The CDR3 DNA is TGTGCCAGCAGCCAAATCAACGAGCAGTACTTC.

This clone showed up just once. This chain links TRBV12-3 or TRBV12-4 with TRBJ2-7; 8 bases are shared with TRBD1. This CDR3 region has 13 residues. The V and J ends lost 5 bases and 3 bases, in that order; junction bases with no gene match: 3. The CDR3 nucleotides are TGTGCCAGCAGTATCGACAGGGGCTACGAGCAGTACTTC. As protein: CASSIDRGYEQYF.

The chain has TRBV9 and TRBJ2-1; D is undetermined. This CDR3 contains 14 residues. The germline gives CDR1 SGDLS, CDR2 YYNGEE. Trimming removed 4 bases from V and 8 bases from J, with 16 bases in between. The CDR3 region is CASSTRSISDEQFF. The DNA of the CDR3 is TGTGCCAGCAGCACCCGGTCAATCTCGGATGAGCAGTTCTTC.

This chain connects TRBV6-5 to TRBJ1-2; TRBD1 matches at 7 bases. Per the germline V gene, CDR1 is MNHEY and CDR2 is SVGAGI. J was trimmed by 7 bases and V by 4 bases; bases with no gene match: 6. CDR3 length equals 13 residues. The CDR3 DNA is TGTGCCAGCAGTTCCCCGACAGGGTTTGGCTACACCTTC. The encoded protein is CASSSPTGFGYTF.

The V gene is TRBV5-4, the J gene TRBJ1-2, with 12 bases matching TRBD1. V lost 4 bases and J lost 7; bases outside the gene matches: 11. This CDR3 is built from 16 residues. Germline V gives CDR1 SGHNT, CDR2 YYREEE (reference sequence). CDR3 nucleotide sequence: TGTGCCAGCAGCGGCGCAGGGACAGGGGGCGCGGGTGGCTACACCTTC. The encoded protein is CASSGAGTGGAGGYTF.

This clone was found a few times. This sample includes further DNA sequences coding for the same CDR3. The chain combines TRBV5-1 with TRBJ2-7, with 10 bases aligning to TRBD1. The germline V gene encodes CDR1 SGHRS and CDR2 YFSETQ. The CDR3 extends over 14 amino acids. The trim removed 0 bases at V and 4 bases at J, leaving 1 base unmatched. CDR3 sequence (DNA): TGCGCCAGCAGCTTGGGGACAGGGGGTTACGAGCAGTACTTC. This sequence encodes CASSLGTGGYEQYF.

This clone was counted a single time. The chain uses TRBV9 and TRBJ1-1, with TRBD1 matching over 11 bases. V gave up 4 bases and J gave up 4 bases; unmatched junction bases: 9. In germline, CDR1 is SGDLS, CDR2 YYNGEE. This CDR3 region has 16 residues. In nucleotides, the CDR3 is TGTGCCAGCAGCACTCTCACCGGGACAGGGGGCACTGAAGCTTTCTTT. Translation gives CASSTLTGTGGTEAFF.

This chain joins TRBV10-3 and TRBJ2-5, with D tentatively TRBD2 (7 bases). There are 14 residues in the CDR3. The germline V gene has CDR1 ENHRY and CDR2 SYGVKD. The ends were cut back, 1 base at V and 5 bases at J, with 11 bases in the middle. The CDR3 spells CAISEWGGRETQYF. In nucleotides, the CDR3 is TGTGCCATCAGTGAGTGGGGGGGCCGGGAGACCCAGTACTTC.

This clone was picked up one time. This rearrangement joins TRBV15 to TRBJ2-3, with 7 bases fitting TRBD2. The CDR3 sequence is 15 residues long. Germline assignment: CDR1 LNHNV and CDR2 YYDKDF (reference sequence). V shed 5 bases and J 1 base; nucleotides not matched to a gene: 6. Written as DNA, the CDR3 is TGTGCCACCAGCTCTCAAGCGGGGCGCACAGATACGCAGTATTTT. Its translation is CATSSQAGRTDTQYF.

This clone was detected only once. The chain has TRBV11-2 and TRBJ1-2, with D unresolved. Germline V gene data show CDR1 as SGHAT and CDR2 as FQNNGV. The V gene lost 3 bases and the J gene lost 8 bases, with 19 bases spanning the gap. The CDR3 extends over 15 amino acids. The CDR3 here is CASSFRPVVTMGYTF. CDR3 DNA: TGTGCCAGCAGCTTTAGGCCGGTGGTTACTATGGGCTACACCTTC.